The 22 T cell receptor beta chains below all came from one sample that was sequenced in a study of cytomegalovirus exposure and HLA in healthy donors. It was with 60 Vbeta and 13 Jbeta primers that the PCR ran. Sequencing used immunoSEQ multiplex PCR; TCRdb keeps in-frame clones, though not all of them. This sample has 150,000 to 180,000 clones, with over 75% found just once. Material for sequencing was PBMCs. The receptor set was obtained from a woman aged 40 to 50 in good health and CMV-seropositive.

This clone was found a few times. V usage is TRBV2 and J usage is TRBJ1-5; D gene uncertain. CDR1 SNHLY and CDR2 FYNNEI come from the germline V gene. V gave up 4 bases and J gave up 0 bases, with 10 bases separating them. This CDR3 has 15 residues. The CDR3 spells CASSALWASNQPQHF. The CDR3 coding sequence is TGTGCCAGCAGTGCCCTGTGGGCTAGCAATCAGCCCCAGCATTTT.

The chain carries TRBV5-6 and TRBJ1-2; tentatively, D is TRBD1 (5 bases). The CDR3 length is 15 residues. V was pared by 0 bases and J by 3 bases, with 12 bases between. Per the germline V gene, CDR1 is SGHDT and CDR2 is YYEEEE. DNA for the CDR3: TGTGCCAGCAGCTTGGGAGACCTGGGGCACTATGGCTACACCTTC. Encoded protein: CASSLGDLGHYGYTF.

This chain joins TRBV19 and TRBJ1-2, with D unresolved. The V and J ends lost 4 bases and 6 bases respectively, with 12 bases between them. The CDR3 contains 13 residues. From germline, CDR1 is LNHDA and CDR2 SQIVND (reference sequence). CDR3 DNA sequence: TGTGCCAGTAGTACCGCCAGAGCGCATGGCTACACCTTC. This gives the protein CASSTARAHGYTF.

Concerning this clone: Other nucleotide sequences in the sample specify the same CDR3. V gene TRBV5-1 combines with J gene TRBJ2-1; 8 bases align to TRBD2. CDR3 length: 16 residues. CDR1 and CDR2 (germline): SGHRS, YFSETQ. V lost 2 bases and J lost 4; bases outside the gene matches: 8. CDR3 nucleotide sequence: TGCGCCAGCAGCTTATTGAGCGGGAGTGTGTACAATGAGCAGTTCTTC. This encodes CASSLLSGSVYNEQFF.

This rearrangement joins TRBV18 to TRBJ1-1; D ambiguous. Germline values: CDR1 KGHSH, CDR2 LQKENI. The CDR3 is 12 amino acids. Trimming took off 3 bases at V and 4 bases at J, with 6 bases between the two ends. CDR3 loop: CASSPSGTEAFF. The CDR3 region has the DNA TGTGCCAGCTCACCCTCGGGCACTGAAGCTTTCTTT.

This clone was observed a handful of times. Other DNA sequences in this specimen translate into the identical CDR3. V usage is TRBV5-1 and J usage is TRBJ2-1, with 10 positions matching TRBD2. In germline, CDR1 is SGHRS, CDR2 YFSETQ. With 0 bases clipped from V and 0 bases from J, the junction kept 3 bases outside the gene matches. The CDR3 runs to 17 residues. This chain's CDR3 is CASSLASSGGSYNEQFF. The CDR3 nucleotides read TGCGCCAGCAGCTTGGCCTCTAGCGGGGGCTCCTACAATGAGCAGTTCTTC.

This clone was seen only a few times. J is TRBJ2-7 and V is TRBV27; D is perhaps TRBD2 (7 bases). Germline V gene data show CDR1 as MNHEY and CDR2 as SMNVEV (reference sequence). This CDR3 spans 14 amino acids. V was cut by 8 bases and J by 7 bases, with 21 bases left in between. The CDR3 bases are TGTGCCAGCCGATACTCGAGGGGGGGAAGAGAGCAGTACTTC. It specifies CASRYSRGGREQYF.

The chain carries TRBV15 and TRBJ2-1, with 10 bases that match TRBD1. V lost 3 bases and J lost 6; bases outside the gene matches: 2. Germline lookup yields CDR1 LNHNV and CDR2 YYDKDF (reference sequence). CDR3 size: 14 residues. The CDR3 sequence is CATSSRQGANEQFF. The CDR3 DNA follows: TGTGCCACCAGCAGCAGACAGGGGGCCAATGAGCAGTTCTTC.

V gene TRBV28 combines with J gene TRBJ2-7; 9 nucleotides match TRBD2. The V and J ends lost 3 bases and 6 bases, in that order; junction bases with no gene match: 9. Per the germline V gene, CDR1 is MDHEN and CDR2 is SYDVKM. The CDR3 has 15 amino acids. CDR3: CASSLAGGPLSEQYF. The CDR3, as DNA: TGTGCCAGCAGTTTGGCGGGAGGGCCCCTCTCCGAGCAGTACTTC.

The genes are TRBV7-6 and TRBJ1-1, with D maybe TRBD1 (5 bases). V shed 5 bases and J shed 3 bases, with 19 bases lying between them. This CDR3 region has 16 residues. Germline loops: CDR1 SGHVS, CDR2 FNYEAQ. DNA of the CDR3: TGTGCCAGCAGCCCTAGGGGAGGGCTTCGGGACACTGAAGCTTTCTTT. The encoded protein is CASSPRGGLRDTEAFF.

V and J are TRBV6-1 and TRBJ2-7, with 14 bases matching TRBD2. After removal of 3 bases from V and 0 bases from J, the junction contained 10 bases not matched to a gene. Germline CDR1 is MNHNS and CDR2 is SASEGT. The CDR3 contains 19 residues. For the CDR3, the DNA is TGTGCCAGCAGTGATACTCCGCCGGGACTAGCGGGAGACTCCTACGAGCAGTACTTC. Translating gives CASSDTPPGLAGDSYEQYF.

The chain carries TRBV5-8 and TRBJ2-5, with 7 bases that match TRBD1. This CDR3 region has 15 residues. Trimming cost V 6 bases and J 2 bases; bases outside gene matches: 10. CDR1 and CDR2 from the germline V gene are SGHTS and YDEGEE. CDR3 sequence (DNA): TGTGCCAGCAACGAGAGAGGGACAGTTCAAGAGACCCAGTACTTC. It yields the protein CASNERGTVQETQYF.

The genes are TRBV30 and TRBJ1-1; D might be TRBD1 (6 bases). Trimming removed 3 bases at V and 6 bases at J, with 17 bases between. Looked up from germline, CDR1 is GTSNPN and CDR2 is SVGIG (reference sequence). This CDR3 region has 14 residues. The CDR3 loop reads CAWRETGLGSEAFF. The CDR3 nucleotides read TGTGCCTGGAGGGAGACAGGTCTAGGCTCTGAAGCTTTCTTT.

The CDR3 spells CAWSVGGSGYTF. CDR3 DNA: TGTGCCTGGAGTGTTGGGGGGTCTGGCTACACCTTC. The V call is TRBV30, the J call TRBJ1-2; D may be TRBD1 (5 bases). Germline loops: CDR1 GTSNPN, CDR2 SVGIG (reference sequence). The CDR3 extends over 12 amino acids. Trimming removed 0 bases from V and 7 bases from J, with 9 bases in between.

This chain uses TRBV7-8 with TRBJ1-2; maybe TRBD1 (6 bases). V gave up 6 bases and J gave up 0 bases, with 14 bases separating them. This CDR3 contains 15 residues. Germline CDR1 is SGHVS and CDR2 is FQNEAQ. The chain's CDR3 is CASSYHRDTNYGYTF. CDR3 bases: TGTGCCAGCAGTTATCACCGGGACACTAACTATGGCTACACCTTC.

The CDR3 loop is CASSSRSSYNEQFF. The CDR3 DNA reads TGTGCCAGCAGCTCCCGGAGCTCCTACAATGAGCAGTTCTTC. This chain uses TRBV2 with TRBJ2-1; D is unclear. Germline V gene lookup returns CDR1 SNHLY and CDR2 FYNNEI. The CDR3 contains 14 residues. V was shortened by 6 bases and J by 0 bases, with 9 bases between the two germline ends.

The chain joins TRBV27 to TRBJ2-1; D is uncertain. Trimming cost V 5 bases and J 6 bases, with 20 bases left between them. Germline lookup yields CDR1 MNHEY and CDR2 SMNVEV (reference sequence). The CDR3 contains 16 residues. The chain's CDR3 is CASSPPFLGHINEQFF. For the CDR3, the DNA is TGTGCCAGCAGTCCCCCCTTTTTGGGCCATATCAATGAGCAGTTCTTC.

The V call is TRBV19, the J call TRBJ1-4, with 12 bases aligning to TRBD1. V lost 10 bases, J lost 4 bases, and 10 bases stayed unmatched. The CDR3 runs to 16 residues. Germline CDR1 LNHDA, CDR2 SQIVND (reference sequence). The CDR3 sequence is CATSSGTGGFNEKLFF. DNA for the CDR3: TGTGCCACATCTTCCGGGACAGGGGGCTTTAATGAAAAACTGTTTTTT.

The chain is built from TRBV7-9 and TRBJ2-2; 7 bases are a match to TRBD1. The V gene's germline CDR1 is SEHNR and CDR2 FQNEAQ (reference sequence). The trim removed 6 bases at V and 7 bases at J, leaving 11 bases unmatched. The CDR3 contains 15 residues. CDR3 coding DNA: TGTGCCAGCAGTTCCACTGACAGGGCTAGCGGGGAGCTGTTTTTT. This gives the protein CASSSTDRASGELFF.

The rearrangement links TRBV28 to TRBJ2-1; 11 bases are shared with TRBD2. CDR3 size: 16 residues. V lost 6 bases, J lost 4 bases, and 8 bases stayed unmatched. The germline CDR1 and CDR2 sequences are MDHEN and SYDVKM. DNA of the CDR3: TGTGCCAGCAGCATAGCGGGAGGGCCCCCTTACAATGAGCAGTTCTTC. Amino acids: CASSIAGGPPYNEQFF.

The chain carries TRBV2 and TRBJ2-3; 10 bases are shared with TRBD2. The CDR3 is 15 amino acids. The J segment lost 3 bases and the V segment lost 4 bases, leaving 4 bases of the junction unmatched. In germline, CDR1 is SNHLY, CDR2 FYNNEI. CDR3 region: CASSGQREGTDTQYF. As DNA, the CDR3 is TGTGCCAGCAGTGGTCAGCGGGAGGGGACAGATACGCAGTATTTT.

The chain employs TRBV19 and TRBJ1-5, with 7 bases lining up with TRBD1. The V and J ends lost 1 base and 5 bases, in that order; junction bases with no gene match: 8. This CDR3 comprises 16 residues. Germline CDR1 reads LNHDA; CDR2 reads SQIVND (reference sequence). The CDR3 spells CASSIVGDSLDQPQHF. The DNA of the CDR3 is TGTGCCAGTAGTATAGTTGGGGACAGTTTGGATCAGCCCCAGCATTTT.